Described below is a single TCR beta chain sequence and its context. Sequencing used immunoSEQ multiplex PCR; TCRdb keeps in-frame clones, though not all of them. The table lists about 68,000 clones, about 97% of them singletons. These data are taken from a study of technical replicates of blood from several donors. Germline trimming cut 7 bases from V and 6 bases from J; bases unmatched to any gene: 12. Germline assignment: CDR1 MDHEN and CDR2 SYDVKM. The CDR3 spans 16 residues. V is TRBV28 and J is TRBJ1-5, with 10 nucleotides matching TRBD1. The sequenced sample consisted of T cells isolated from PBMCs. The sequence was obtained from a human donor in good health. The CDR3 coding sequence is TGTGCCAGCACGGACCTAGACAGGGGGCTTGGTCAGCCCCAGCATTTT. Residues: CASTDLDRGLGQPQHF.